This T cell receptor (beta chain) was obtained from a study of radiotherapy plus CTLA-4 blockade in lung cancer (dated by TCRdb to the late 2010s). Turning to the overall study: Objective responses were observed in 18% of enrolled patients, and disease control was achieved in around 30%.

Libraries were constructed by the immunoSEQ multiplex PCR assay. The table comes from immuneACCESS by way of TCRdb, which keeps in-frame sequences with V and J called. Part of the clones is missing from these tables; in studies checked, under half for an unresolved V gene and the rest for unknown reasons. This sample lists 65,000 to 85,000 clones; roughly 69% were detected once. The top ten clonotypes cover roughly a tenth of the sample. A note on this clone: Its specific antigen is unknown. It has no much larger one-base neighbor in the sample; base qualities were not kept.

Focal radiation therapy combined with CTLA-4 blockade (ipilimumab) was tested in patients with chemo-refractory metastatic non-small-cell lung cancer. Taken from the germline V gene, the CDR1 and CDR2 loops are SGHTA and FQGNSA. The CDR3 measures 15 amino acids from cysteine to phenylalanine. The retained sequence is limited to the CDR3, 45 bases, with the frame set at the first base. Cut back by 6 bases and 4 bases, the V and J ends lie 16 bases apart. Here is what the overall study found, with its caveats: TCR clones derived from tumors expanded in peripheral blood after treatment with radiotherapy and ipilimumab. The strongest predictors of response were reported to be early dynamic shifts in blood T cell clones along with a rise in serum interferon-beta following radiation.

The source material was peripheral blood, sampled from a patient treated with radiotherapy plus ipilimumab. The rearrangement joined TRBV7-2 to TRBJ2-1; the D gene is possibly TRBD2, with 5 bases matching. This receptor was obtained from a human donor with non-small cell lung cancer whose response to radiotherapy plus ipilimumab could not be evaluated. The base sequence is TGTGCCAGCAGTCCAGAGAATACTAGGTACAATGAGCAGTTCTTC. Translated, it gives CASSPENTRYNEQFF.